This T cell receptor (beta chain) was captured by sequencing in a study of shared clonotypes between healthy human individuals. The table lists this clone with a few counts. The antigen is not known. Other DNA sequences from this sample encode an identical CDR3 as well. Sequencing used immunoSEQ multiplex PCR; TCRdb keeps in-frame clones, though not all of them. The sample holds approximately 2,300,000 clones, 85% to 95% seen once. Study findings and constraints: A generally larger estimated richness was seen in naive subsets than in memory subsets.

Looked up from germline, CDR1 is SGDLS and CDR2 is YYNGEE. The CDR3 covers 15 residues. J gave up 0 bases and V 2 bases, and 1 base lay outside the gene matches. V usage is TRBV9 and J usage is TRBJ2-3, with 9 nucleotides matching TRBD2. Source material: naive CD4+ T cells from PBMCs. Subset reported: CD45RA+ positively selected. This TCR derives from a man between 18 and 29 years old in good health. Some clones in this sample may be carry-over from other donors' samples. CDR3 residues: CASSVTSGSTDTQYF. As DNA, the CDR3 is TGTGCCAGCAGCGTGACTAGCGGAAGCACAGATACGCAGTATTTT.